Presented here are 27 T cell receptor beta chains from one specimen sequenced in a study of response to subunit inactivated influenza vaccine. Each CDR3 protein is one row after TCRdb ran MiXCR on the RT-PCR reads. The data show fewer than 250,000 distinct CDR3 sequences, about 15% seen once. This material consisted of CD8+ T cells sorted from PBMCs, taken 4 to 6 days after vaccination. The source is a man aged 50 to 59 who received an inactivated influenza vaccine.

This chain joins TRBV5-1 and TRBJ2-1; 9 nucleotides match TRBD2. CDR3 length: 17 amino acids. V dropped 3 bases and J dropped 1; count of bases not matched to a gene: 8. CDR1 and CDR2 (germline): SGHRS, YFSETQ. The CDR3 reads CASSYNSGGESYNEQFF. The CDR3 coding sequence is TGCGCCAGCAGCTACAATAGCGGGGGTGAGTCCTACAATGAGCAGTTCTTC. The variable domain in full, with the rest retrieved from reference TRBV5-1 and TRBJ2-1, is KAGVTQTPRYLIKTRGQQVTLSCSPISGHRSVSWYQQTPGQGLQFLFEYFSETQRNKGNFPGRFSGRQFSNSRSEMNVSTLELGDSALYLCASSYNSGGESYNEQFFGPGTRLTVL.

This clonotype was observed many times. CDR3: CASSQVGGFYGGELFF. The CDR3 region has the DNA TGTGCCAGCAGCCAGGTGGGGGGGTTTTATGGCGGGGAGCTGTTTTTT. This chain joins TRBV4-2 and TRBJ2-2, with TRBD2 identical over 7 bases. The CDR3 covers 16 residues. The J segment lost 7 bases and the V segment lost 3 bases, leaving 11 bases of the junction unmatched. CDR1 and CDR2 (germline): LGHNA, YNFKEQ.

The CDR3 bases are TGTGCCAGCAGTTACACCGGGACTAGCGGCCGTGAGCAGTTCTTC. The encoded protein is CASSYTGTSGREQFF. The chain links TRBV6-5 to TRBJ2-1, with TRBD2 identical over 11 bases. The germline CDR1 and CDR2 sequences are MNHEY and SVGAGI. The CDR3 runs to 15 residues. The V segment lost 2 bases and the J segment 9 bases; nucleotides outside the gene matches: 6.

The chain carries TRBV2 and TRBJ2-3, with D tentatively TRBD2 (6 bases). The CDR3 is made up of 15 amino acids. Trimming shortened V by 6 bases and J by 4 bases, and 17 bases separated the two germline ends. The germline gives CDR1 SNHLY, CDR2 FYNNEI. CDR3 sequence reads: CASSAPGLESDTQYF. The CDR3 nucleotides are TGTGCCAGCAGCGCACCGGGACTCGAATCAGATACGCAGTATTTT.

The V and J genes are TRBV28 and TRBJ2-3; weak D call: TRBD2 (5 bases). This CDR3 region has 15 residues. Germline values: CDR1 MDHEN, CDR2 SYDVKM. V lost 8 bases, J lost 10 bases, and 25 bases lay in between. Written as DNA, the CDR3 is TGTGCCAGCGCGACGTTCCCCCTCCGCGGGCGGGCGCAGTATTTT. Its protein is CASATFPLRGRAQYF. The variable domain in full, with the rest retrieved from reference TRBV28 and TRBJ2-3, is DVKVTQSSRYLVKRTGEKVFLECVQDMDHENMFWYRQDPGLGLRLIYFSYDVKMKEKGDIPEGYSVSREKKERFSLILESASTNQTSMYLCASATFPLRGRAQYFGPGTRLTVL.

This clonotype showed up many times. One junction end disagrees with the germline gene, perhaps due to a read error. The rearrangement joins TRBV4-1 to TRBJ1-2; 7 bases are shared with TRBD1. The CDR3 sequence is 13 residues long. CDR1 is MGHRA, CDR2 YSYEKL, per germline. Here the CDR3 DNA reads TGCGCCAGCAGCCTAGAATTTGGGGACAGATCCCTCTTC. Protein sequence: CASSLEFGDRSLF.

The sample holds a few counts of this clonotype. The chain joins TRBV27 to TRBJ2-1; TRBD2 is a possible D gene (6 bases). Germline loops: CDR1 MNHEY, CDR2 SMNVEV (reference sequence). The CDR3 runs 17 residues. Trimming cost V 6 bases and J 1 base, with 19 bases left between them. The CDR3 DNA sequence: TGTGCCAGCAGAGGGACTTTCCCGAACTTTTCCTACAATGAGCAGTTCTTC. Protein sequence: CASRGTFPNFSYNEQFF.

CDR3 DNA sequence: TGCGCCAGCAGCCGGTTGGGACAGGGCTTAAACATTCAGTACTTC. It translates to CASSRLGQGLNIQYF. This chain joins TRBV4-3 and TRBJ2-4; TRBD1 matches 9 bases. The CDR3 has 15 residues. Unmatched junction bases numbered 7, after V lost 4 bases and J lost 6 bases. CDR1 is LGHNA, CDR2 YSLEER, per germline.

The CDR3 sequence is CASSLSGGAADTQYF. CDR3 nucleotide sequence: TGTGCCAGCAGCCTTAGCGGGGGGGCCGCAGATACGCAGTATTTT. The V gene is TRBV9, the J gene TRBJ2-3; 11 bases are a match to TRBD2. This CDR3 is 15 amino acids long. CDR1 and CDR2 (germline): SGDLS, YYNGEE. The V segment lost 4 bases and the J segment 4 bases; nucleotides outside the gene matches: 5.

Only a few counts were recorded for this clonotype. The chain uses TRBV2 and TRBJ1-2, with TRBD1 matching over 7 bases. Trimming removed 2 bases from V and 0 bases from J; junction bases left unmatched: 6. The CDR3 runs to 16 residues. Germline assignment: CDR1 SNHLY and CDR2 FYNNEI. CDR3 in amino acids: CASSEPRQGTNYGYTF. CDR3 DNA: TGTGCCAGCAGTGAACCCCGACAGGGAACTAACTATGGCTACACCTTC. The whole variable domain, remainder taken from reference TRBV2 and TRBJ1-2, is EPEVTQTPSHQVTQMGQEVILRCVPISNHLYFYWYRQILGQKVEFLVSFYNNEISEKSEIFDDQFSVERPDGSNFTLKIRSTKLEDSAMYFCASSEPRQGTNYGYTFGSGTRLTVV.

This clonotype was detected a few times. This rearrangement joins TRBV12-3 or TRBV12-4 to TRBJ1-5, with D hard to call. Trimming pared 5 bases from V and 4 bases from J, leaving 15 bases between. The CDR3 sequence is 15 residues long. In DNA, the CDR3 is TGTGCCAGCAGTCCCGGGTGGGGAGGGAATCAGCCCCAGCATTTT. This translates into CASSPGWGGNQPQHF.

The table lists this clonotype with a few counts. The chain has TRBV7-9 and TRBJ2-1, with 10 bases that match TRBD2. Unmatched junction bases numbered 10, after V lost 6 bases and J lost 8 bases. CDR3 length equals 15 residues. Germline CDR1 SEHNR, CDR2 FQNEAQ (reference sequence). The CDR3 bases are TGTGCCAGCAGGGTGCTAGCGGGAGCGGCGGATGAGCAGTTCTTC. Amino acid sequence: CASRVLAGAADEQFF.

V and J are TRBV30 and TRBJ2-7, with TRBD1 matching 12 bases. With 0 bases clipped from V and 4 bases from J, the junction kept 4 bases outside the gene matches. Germline-derived CDR1 and CDR2 are GTSNPN and SVGIG (reference sequence). CDR3 size: 15 residues. The CDR3 nucleotides read TGTGCCTGGAGTGTACTGGGACAGGGGGCTTACGAGCAGTACTTC. This codes for CAWSVLGQGAYEQYF.

This clonotype was observed at least ten times. The rearrangement joins TRBV28 to TRBJ2-1; 7 bases line up with TRBD2. The V gene end was trimmed by 5 bases and the J gene end by 3 bases; junction bases not matched to a gene: 1. Germline V gives CDR1 MDHEN, CDR2 SYDVKM. The CDR3 extends over 13 amino acids. Here the CDR3 reads CASSRTSYNEQFF. DNA for the CDR3: TGTGCCAGCAGTCGGACTAGCTACAATGAGCAGTTCTTC.

The DNA of the CDR3 is TGTGCCACCAGCTCCCGCCCGGTACTCACTGAAGCTTTCTTT. This encodes CATSSRPVLTEAFF. This chain connects TRBV15 to TRBJ1-1; D gene ambiguous. V dropped 5 bases and J dropped 4 bases, with 14 bases sitting between them. The CDR3 has 14 amino acids. Per the germline V gene, CDR1 is LNHNV and CDR2 is YYDKDF (reference sequence).

The chain employs TRBV2 and TRBJ2-7; TRBD1 is a possible D gene (6 bases). The germline V and J ends were trimmed by 7 bases and 3 bases, with 7 bases remaining between them. The CDR3 is 11 residues long. Germline values: CDR1 SNHLY, CDR2 FYNNEI. The CDR3 region is CASKGDYEQYF. CDR3 in DNA: TGTGCCAGCAAGGGGGACTACGAGCAGTACTTC. The entire variable domain, with the rest obtained from reference TRBV2 and TRBJ2-7, is as follows: EPEVTQTPSHQVTQMGQEVILRCVPISNHLYFYWYRQILGQKVEFLVSFYNNEISEKSEIFDDQFSVERPDGSNFTLKIRSTKLEDSAMYFCASKGDYEQYFGPGTRLTVT.

Ten or more counts support this clonotype. The chain combines TRBV6-5 with TRBJ2-1; D possibly corresponds to TRBD2 (6 bases). The CDR3 consists of 13 residues. Germline V gene sequence: CDR1 MNHEY, CDR2 SVGAGI. V dropped 4 bases and J dropped 9 bases, with 13 bases sitting between them. CDR3 coding DNA: TGTGCCAGCAGTTCGGAGCGGGCGTTTGAGCAGTTCTTC. The encoded protein is CASSSERAFEQFF.

In its sample, this clonotype was seen a few times. This chain links TRBV20-1 with TRBJ1-1, with no clear D. V was trimmed by 6 bases and J by 0 bases, leaving 11 bases between them. The CDR3 covers 13 residues. Germline loops: CDR1 DFQATT, CDR2 SNEGSKA (reference sequence). The CDR3 nucleotides read TGCAGTGCCGGACTGAGGATGAACACTGAAGCTTTCTTT. This translates into CSAGLRMNTEAFF.

DNA for the CDR3: TGTGCCATCAGTGAAATAACAGGGGGCCTCTACGAGCAGTACTTC. It translates to CAISEITGGLYEQYF. This chain joins TRBV10-3 and TRBJ2-7; TRBD1 matches at 9 bases. From germline, CDR1 is ENHRY and CDR2 SYGVKD. V dropped 3 bases and J dropped 3; count of bases not matched to a gene: 6. CDR3 size: 15 residues.

The J gene is TRBJ2-7, the V gene TRBV19; tentative D call: TRBD2 (5 bases). The germline V gene encodes CDR1 LNHDA and CDR2 SQIVND (reference sequence). V was cut by 5 bases and J by 6 bases, with 14 bases left in between. The length of the CDR3 is 13 residues. CDR3 bases: TGTGCCAGTAGTCTGGCCGGCGGACTCGAGCAGTACTTC. It is translated as CASSLAGGLEQYF.

This clonotype was counted many times. The chain carries TRBV12-3 or TRBV12-4 and TRBJ2-1; D ambiguous. The CDR3 has 10 residues. Trimming shortened V by 3 bases and J by 8 bases, and 2 bases separated the two germline ends. Written as DNA, the CDR3 is TGTGCCAGCAGTTTTTATGAGCAGTTCTTC. Translating it yields CASSFYEQFF.

V usage is TRBV9 and J usage is TRBJ2-2, with 7 bases lining up with TRBD2. The germline V gene has CDR1 SGDLS and CDR2 YYNGEE. This CDR3 is 15 amino acids long. V lost 3 bases to trimming and J lost 4 bases; unmatched junction nucleotides: 6. The CDR3 DNA reads as TGTGCCAGCAGCGCGTGGGAGGGAGGCACCGGGGAGCTGTTTTTT. Its translation is CASSAWEGGTGELFF.

There are a few counts of this clonotype. This chain uses TRBV4-3 with TRBJ1-2; maybe TRBD1 (5 bases). The CDR3 length is 17 residues. The germline gives CDR1 LGHNA, CDR2 YSLEER. Trimming removed 0 bases from V and 7 bases from J, with 21 bases in between. The CDR3 is CASSQDAPGLLRGGYTF. The DNA of the CDR3 is TGCGCCAGCAGCCAAGACGCCCCGGGACTACTTAGGGGTGGCTACACCTTC.

This clonotype occurred a few times. The J gene is TRBJ2-3, the V gene TRBV7-9; tentatively, D is TRBD1 (5 bases). V was clipped by 5 bases and J by 4 bases, with 13 bases between them. Germline V lookup: CDR1 SEHNR, CDR2 FQNEAQ (reference sequence). This CDR3 region has 14 residues. The CDR3 is CASSPTLGPDTQYF. The CDR3 coding sequence is TGTGCCAGCAGCCCGACATTGGGGCCAGATACGCAGTATTTT.

Only a few counts were recorded for this clonotype. The J gene is TRBJ2-1, the V gene TRBV7-2; TRBD2 might be the D (6 bases). The germline V gene encodes CDR1 SGHTA and CDR2 FQGNSA. CDR3 size: 14 residues. The V end was cut by 5 bases, the J end by 7 bases, with 15 bases between. The CDR3 here is CASSPTGELNEQFF. Here the CDR3 DNA reads TGTGCCAGCAGCCCTACGGGAGAATTAAATGAGCAGTTCTTC.

This clonotype has just a few counts. The V call is TRBV9, the J call TRBJ2-1; possible D gene TRBD1, 6 bases. Trimming took off 0 bases at V and 5 bases at J, with 12 bases between the two ends. The length of the CDR3 is 15 residues. Germline V lookup: CDR1 SGDLS, CDR2 YYNGEE. Here the CDR3 reads CASSVGVGGNNEQFF. In DNA, the CDR3 is TGTGCCAGCAGCGTAGGCGTAGGGGGTAACAATGAGCAGTTCTTC.

This clonotype was seen more than once but under ten times. The chain employs TRBV5-4 and TRBJ1-1; TRBD1 might be the D (6 bases). Per germline, CDR1 SGHNT and CDR2 YYREEE (reference sequence). The CDR3 length is 14 residues. The V end lost 3 bases, the J end lost 1 base, and 10 bases lay between the germline ends. In DNA, the CDR3 is TGTGCCAGCAGCTCGATGGGGGCGAACACTGAAGCTTTCTTT. This codes for CASSSMGANTEAFF.